The 20 T cell receptor beta chains in this list originate from one sample, sequenced in a study of T-cell memory formation after mild COVID-19. TCRdb independently ran MiXCR on the 5' RACE reads; one entry per CDR3 protein. This sample has fewer than 400,000 distinct CDR3 sequences, with 16% found just once. The source material was PBMCs or a T cell subset sorted from them (not recorded which). These TCRs come from a man aged 18 to 29 who had mild COVID-19 (a few samples of this study predate the infection). Cell type and time point are not known.

This clonotype showed up just a few times. The chain joins TRBV9 to TRBJ2-1; 9 bases align to TRBD1. Per germline, CDR1 SGDLS and CDR2 YYNGEE. The junction had 7 bases not matched to a gene; V was cut back by 3 bases and J by 6 bases. The CDR3 runs to 15 residues. CDR3 in amino acids: CASSAWDRVGNEQFF. In DNA, the CDR3 is TGTGCCAGCAGCGCCTGGGACAGGGTTGGCAATGAGCAGTTCTTC.

The chain employs TRBV28 and TRBJ1-6; 7 bases fit TRBD1. J was trimmed by 5 bases and V by 4 bases; bases with no gene match: 2. CDR3 length: 14 amino acids. Germline loops: CDR1 MDHEN, CDR2 SYDVKM. The CDR3 DNA follows: TGTGCCAGCAGTTCGGGACAGCATAATTCACCCCTCCACTTT. This codes for CASSSGQHNSPLHF.

This clonotype has only a few counts. This may be a read error: a much more frequent sequence differs by one nucleotide. Here the CDR3 DNA reads TGTGCCAGCAGTTTTGCCAATGAGCAGTTCTTC. It translates to CASSFANEQFF. The rearrangement uses TRBV27 and TRBJ2-1; D ambiguous. The ends were cut back, 3 bases at V and 6 bases at J, with 3 bases in the middle. Germline CDR1 reads MNHEY; CDR2 reads SMNVEV (reference sequence). The CDR3 runs to 11 residues.

This clonotype has a count of ten or more. This chain joins TRBV5-1 and TRBJ2-2; D gene ambiguous. V was clipped by 1 base and J by 2 bases, with 0 bases between them. Per germline, CDR1 SGHRS and CDR2 YFSETQ. This CDR3 region has 12 residues. The CDR3 here is CASSLNTGELFF. In DNA form, the CDR3 reads TGCGCCAGCAGCTTGAACACCGGGGAGCTGTTTTTT.

The V and J genes are TRBV18 and TRBJ2-1; 8 bases match TRBD2. V gave up 4 bases and J gave up 7 bases; unmatched junction bases: 12. The germline CDR1 and CDR2 sequences are KGHSH and LQKENI. The CDR3 covers 16 residues. This CDR3 is CASSLGGLASGNEQFF. CDR3 nucleotides: TGTGCCAGCTCACTGGGAGGACTAGCCTCGGGTAATGAGCAGTTCTTC.

V is TRBV20-1 and J is TRBJ1-5, with D uncertain. Germline-derived CDR1 and CDR2 are DFQATT and SNEGSKA (reference sequence). V lost 6 bases and J 6 bases, leaving 12 bases between the germline ends. CDR3 length: 12 residues. The CDR3 reads CSAKVGSQPQHF. The DNA for the CDR3 is TGCAGTGCCAAGGTGGGGTCTCAGCCCCAGCATTTT.

In this sample, this clonotype turned up a few times. This chain uses TRBV4-1 with TRBJ2-5; TRBD1 matches at 9 bases. This CDR3 contains 15 residues. Germline loops: CDR1 MGHRA, CDR2 YSYEKL. The ends lost 1 base at V and 2 bases at J; junction bases unmatched: 2. The CDR3 region is CASSQAGTGQETQYF. The CDR3 DNA reads as TGCGCCAGCAGCCAAGCCGGGACAGGGCAAGAGACCCAGTACTTC.

The V and J genes are TRBV20-1 and TRBJ1-4, with unresolved D. This CDR3 is 13 amino acids long. In germline, CDR1 is DFQATT, CDR2 SNEGSKA (reference sequence). Trimming pared 0 bases from V and 7 bases from J, leaving 9 bases between. DNA for the CDR3: TGCAGTGCTAGAGATACCCCGTTTGAAAAACTGTTTTTT. It codes for CSARDTPFEKLFF.

This clonotype was seen many times. The chain employs TRBV2 and TRBJ2-3; D might be TRBD1 (7 bases). The CDR3 totals 13 residues. The germline gives CDR1 SNHLY, CDR2 FYNNEI. The V gene lost 9 bases and the J gene lost 5 bases, with 15 bases spanning the gap. CDR3 bases: TGTGCCAGAGGAGGGGGCTCGGAAGATACGCAGTATTTT. It codes for CARGGGSEDTQYF.

This clonotype showed up just a few times. The chain couples TRBV20-1 to TRBJ2-3; D gene uncertain. This CDR3 is 15 amino acids long. V gave up 1 base and J gave up 1 base, with 12 bases separating them. Germline V gene lookup returns CDR1 DFQATT and CDR2 SNEGSKA (reference sequence). The CDR3: CSARGNLGRTDTQYF. The CDR3 nucleotides read TGCAGTGCTAGAGGAAATCTAGGGCGCACAGATACGCAGTATTTT.

This clonotype has more than one count but fewer than ten. The genes are TRBV6-5 and TRBJ2-7; 10 nucleotides align to TRBD1. V was clipped by 2 bases and J by 11 bases; unmatched bases: 12. CDR3 size: 15 residues. Germline-derived CDR1 and CDR2 are MNHEY and SVGAGI. As DNA, the CDR3 is TGTGCCAGCAGTTACGCCGGGACAGGGGCCAAGTACGAGTACTTC. Translating gives CASSYAGTGAKYEYF.

CDR3 sequence: CASSPTAGGAPNEQFF. In nucleotides, the CDR3 is TGCGCCAGCAGCCCAACGGCCGGGGGGGCCCCCAATGAGCAGTTCTTC. The chain links TRBV5-1 to TRBJ2-1; 8 bases are shared with TRBD2. V dropped 4 bases and J dropped 6; count of bases not matched to a gene: 12. From germline, CDR1 is SGHRS and CDR2 YFSETQ. The CDR3 consists of 16 residues.

This clonotype has more than one count but fewer than ten. This sequence joins TRBV7-6 and TRBJ1-5, with 8 bases matching TRBD1. Germline CDR1 is SGHVS and CDR2 is FNYEAQ. V lost 4 bases and J lost 7; bases outside the gene matches: 18. The CDR3 contains 18 residues. The CDR3 protein is CASSSSAGGLVPQQPQHF. In DNA, the CDR3 is TGTGCCAGCAGCTCCTCAGCAGGGGGCCTAGTACCCCAGCAGCCCCAGCATTTT.

This clonotype was counted ten times or more. As DNA, the CDR3 is TGTGCCACCCTTCCCGGTGACAGGGACACCGGGGAGCTGTTTTTT. It translates to CATLPGDRDTGELFF. V and J are TRBV28 and TRBJ2-2; 7 bases align to TRBD1. Germline V lookup: CDR1 MDHEN, CDR2 SYDVKM. This CDR3 comprises 15 residues. V lost 10 bases and J lost 3; bases outside the gene matches: 11.

The sample holds a few counts of this clonotype. The V gene is TRBV4-3, the J gene TRBJ2-1, with unresolved D. CDR3 length: 13 residues. Trimming left V 0 bases short and J 4 bases short, with 4 bases between. The germline V gene has CDR1 LGHNA and CDR2 YSLEER. The CDR3 spells CASSQERYNEQFF. CDR3 coding DNA: TGCGCCAGCAGCCAAGAAAGGTACAATGAGCAGTTCTTC.

This clonotype came up many times. The chain carries TRBV12-3 or TRBV12-4 and TRBJ1-5; weak D call: TRBD1 (6 bases). The CDR3 consists of 15 residues. Deletions cut 6 bases from V and 0 bases from J, with 12 bases between. The CDR3 DNA follows: TGTGCCAGCAGATCAGGGGTCTATAGCAATCAGCCCCAGCATTTT. This codes for CASRSGVYSNQPQHF.

The chain is built from TRBV12-3 or TRBV12-4 and TRBJ2-2, with 10 bases matching TRBD1. V shed 5 bases and J 6 bases; nucleotides not matched to a gene: 6. The CDR3 is 15 residues long. The CDR3 DNA sequence: TGTGCCAGCAGTCCCCGACAGGGGGCTCCCGGGGAGCTGTTTTTT. Encoded protein: CASSPRQGAPGELFF.

This clonotype has more than one count but fewer than ten. V usage is TRBV7-2 and J usage is TRBJ2-5; weak D call: TRBD1 (5 bases). V lost 3 bases, J lost 14 bases, and 28 bases lay in between. CDR3 size: 16 residues. The germline CDR1 and CDR2 sequences are SGHTA and FQGNSA. The CDR3 region has the DNA TGTGCCAGCAGCTTCGACCTGACAGCCCTTTGGAATAATTTATACTTC. Its translation: CASSFDLTALWNNLYF. Full variable domain (outside the CDR3, taken from reference TRBV7-2 and TRBJ2-5): GAGVSQSPSNKVTEKGKDVELRCDPISGHTALYWYRQSLGQGLEFLIYFQGNSAPDKSGLPSDRFSAERTGGSVSTLTIQRTQQEDSAVYLCASSFDLTALWNNLYFGPGTRLLVL.

In this sample, this clonotype turned up a few times. This chain connects TRBV28 to TRBJ2-1; 9 bases agree with TRBD2. Germline V gene sequence: CDR1 MDHEN, CDR2 SYDVKM. The CDR3 runs to 14 residues. J was trimmed by 4 bases and V by 8 bases; bases with no gene match: 6. In DNA, the CDR3 is TGTGCCAGCCGCCGACTAGCGGCGTACAATGAGCAGTTCTTC. As protein: CASRRLAAYNEQFF.

The V call is TRBV11-2, the J call TRBJ2-2; TRBD1 agrees at 8 bases. V lost 8 bases to trimming and J lost 1 base; unmatched junction nucleotides: 9. Per germline, CDR1 SGHAT and CDR2 FQNNGV. This CDR3 comprises 16 residues. CDR3 loop: CASGGLDRVNTGELFF. CDR3 DNA: TGTGCCAGCGGGGGACTGGACAGGGTGAACACCGGGGAGCTGTTTTTT.